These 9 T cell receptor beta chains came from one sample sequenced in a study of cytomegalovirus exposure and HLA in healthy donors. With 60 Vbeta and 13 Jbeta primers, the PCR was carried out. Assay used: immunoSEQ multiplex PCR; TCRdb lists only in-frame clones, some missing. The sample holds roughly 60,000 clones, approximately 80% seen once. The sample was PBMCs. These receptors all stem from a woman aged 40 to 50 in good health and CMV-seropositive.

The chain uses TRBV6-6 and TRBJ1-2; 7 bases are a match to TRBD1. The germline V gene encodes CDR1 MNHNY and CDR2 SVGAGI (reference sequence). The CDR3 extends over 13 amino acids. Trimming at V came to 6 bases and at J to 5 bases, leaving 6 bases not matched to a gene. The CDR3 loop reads CASRDRILYGYTF. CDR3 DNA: TGTGCCAGCAGGGACAGGATCTTGTATGGCTACACCTTC.

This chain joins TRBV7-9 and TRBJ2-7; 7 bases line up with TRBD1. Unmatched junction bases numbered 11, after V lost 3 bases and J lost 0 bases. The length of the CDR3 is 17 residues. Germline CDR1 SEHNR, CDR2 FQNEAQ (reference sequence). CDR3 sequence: CASSLLIGTDISYEQYF. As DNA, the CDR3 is TGTGCCAGCAGCTTGCTAATAGGGACAGATATCTCCTACGAGCAGTACTTC.

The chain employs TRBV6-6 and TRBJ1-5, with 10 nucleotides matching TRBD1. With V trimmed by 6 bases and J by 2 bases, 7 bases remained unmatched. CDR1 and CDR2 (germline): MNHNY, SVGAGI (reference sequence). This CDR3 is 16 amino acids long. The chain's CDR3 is CASSPSTGGGNQPQHF. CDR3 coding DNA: TGTGCCAGCAGCCCCTCGACAGGGGGCGGCAATCAGCCCCAGCATTTT.

CDR3 sequence: CASSRGGANEKLFF. CDR3 bases: TGTGCCAGCAGCCGAGGGGGGGCTAATGAAAAACTGTTTTTT. This rearrangement joins TRBV7-9 to TRBJ1-4; possibly TRBD1 for D (6 bases). CDR1 SEHNR and CDR2 FQNEAQ come from the germline V gene (reference sequence). V lost 5 bases, J lost 3 bases, and 10 bases lay in between. The length of the CDR3 is 14 residues.

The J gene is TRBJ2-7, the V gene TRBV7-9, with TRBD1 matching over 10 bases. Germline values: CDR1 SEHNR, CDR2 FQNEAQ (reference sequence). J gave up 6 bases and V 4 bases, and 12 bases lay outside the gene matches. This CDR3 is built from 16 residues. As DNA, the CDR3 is TGTGCCAGCAGCTATCCGCCGGGACAGGGGAAAGGCGAGCAGTACTTC. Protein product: CASSYPPGQGKGEQYF. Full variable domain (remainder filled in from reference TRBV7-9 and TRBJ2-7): DTGVSQNPRHKITKRGQNVTFRCDPISEHNRLYWYRQTLGQGPEFLTYFQNEAQLEKSRLLSDRFSAERPKGSFSTLEIQRTEQGDSAMYLCASSYPPGQGKGEQYFGPGTRLTVT.

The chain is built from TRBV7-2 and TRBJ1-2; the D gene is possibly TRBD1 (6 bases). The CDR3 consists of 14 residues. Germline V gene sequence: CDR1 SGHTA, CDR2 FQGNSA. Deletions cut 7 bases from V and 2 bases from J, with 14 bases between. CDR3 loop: CASNLQGWNYGYTF. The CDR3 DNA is TGTGCCAGCAACCTGCAGGGGTGGAACTATGGCTACACCTTC.

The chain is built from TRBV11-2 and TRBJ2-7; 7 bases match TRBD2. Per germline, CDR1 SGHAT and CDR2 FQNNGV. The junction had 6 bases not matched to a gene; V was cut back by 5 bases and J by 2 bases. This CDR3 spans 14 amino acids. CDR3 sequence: CASSRAGIPYEQYF. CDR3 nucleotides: TGTGCCAGCAGCCGAGCGGGGATACCCTACGAGCAGTACTTC.

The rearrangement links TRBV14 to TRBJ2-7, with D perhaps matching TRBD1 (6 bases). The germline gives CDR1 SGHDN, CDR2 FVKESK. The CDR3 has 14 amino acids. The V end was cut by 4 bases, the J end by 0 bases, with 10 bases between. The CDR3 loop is CASSLDRFSYEQYF. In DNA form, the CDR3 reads TGTGCCAGCAGCCTTGACAGGTTCTCCTACGAGCAGTACTTC.

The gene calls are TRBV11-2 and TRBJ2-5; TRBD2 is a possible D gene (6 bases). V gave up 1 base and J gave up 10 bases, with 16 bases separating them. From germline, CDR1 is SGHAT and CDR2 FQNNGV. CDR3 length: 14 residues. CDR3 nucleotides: TGTGCCAGCAGCTTAGTACTAGCCGCGGGCGTCCAGTACTTC. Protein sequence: CASSLVLAAGVQYF.